This T cell receptor (beta chain) was sequenced during a study of spatial heterogeneity in lung cancer. Overall study context: Each time, sequencing found more beta-chain sequences than alpha-chain sequences.

This CDR3 contains 15 residues. CDR1 and CDR2 from the germline V gene are MNHNS and SASEGT. V gave up 2 bases and J gave up 4 bases; unmatched junction bases: 5. A unique molecular identifier was carried by every single TCR cDNA molecule. TCRdb reanalysed the 5' RACE reads using MiXCR and keeps one entry per CDR3 protein. The sample records tens of thousands of distinct CDR3 sequences, 10% to 15% being singletons. Time point given: sample taken at primary tumor resection. Frozen PBMC, nontumor lung or tumor provided whole RNA, which was sequenced unsorted. A total of over 70 untreated early-stage non-small cell lung cancer patients served as donors.

The clonotype originates from a male donor with early-stage non-small cell lung cancer. V usage is TRBV6-1 and J usage is TRBJ1-2, with TRBD1 identical over 9 bases. Sequencing was performed on PBMCs, taken at surgery. The CDR3 nucleotides read TGTGCCAGCAGTGAATGGGGACAGGGTCTCTATGGCTACACCTTC. Protein product: CASSEWGQGLYGYTF.